These T cell receptor beta chains were read from a single sample in a study of blood T cell repertoires in COVID-19. Data came from immunoSEQ multiplex PCR; TCRdb stores just in-frame clones and leaves some out. The repertoire holds about 110,000 clones, with roughly 80% as singletons. Sequencing input: peripheral blood. The receptors come from a man in his 70s with active or convalescent COVID-19. Each CDR3 is given with its conserved first and last residue. A D gene is named only where the DNA matches it firmly. Clone size is given for some rows only: seen once, a few or many times, or a class if the clone is expanded.

CDR3 protein | CDR3 DNA | J gene | clone size | V gene | D gene
CASSIAGVGYGYTF | TGTGCCAGTAGTATCGCAGGGGTAGGCTATGGCTACACCTTC | TRBJ1-2 | . | TRBV19 | .
CASSYSQGKGTEAFF | TGTGCCAGCAGTTACTCTCAGGGTAAGGGGACTGAAGCTTTCTTT | TRBJ1-1 | . | TRBV6-6 | .
CASSYRGTGVLEQYF | TGTGCCAGCAGTTACCGCGGGACAGGGGTCCTCGAGCAGTACTTC | TRBJ2-7 | . | TRBV6-5 | TRBD1
CASGATGGEQYF | TGTGCCAGCGGCGCTACAGGGGGCGAGCAGTACTTC | TRBJ2-7 | many | TRBV27 | TRBD1
CAISVELLSYNEQFF | TGTGCCATCAGTGTCGAGTTACTTTCCTACAATGAGCAGTTCTTC | TRBJ2-1 | . | TRBV10-3 | .
CASSPAGELFF | TGTGCCAGCAGCCCCGCCGGGGAGCTGTTTTTT | TRBJ2-2 | . | TRBV11-2 | .
CASSVDSVYNSPLHF | TGTGCCAGCAGCGTGGACAGCGTTTATAATTCACCCCTCCACTTT | TRBJ1-6 | once | TRBV6-5 | .
CASSSLDRDNQPQHF | TGTGCCAGCAGCTCCCTCGACAGGGACAATCAGCCCCAGCATTTT | TRBJ1-5 | once | TRBV5-6 | TRBD1
CATSSDRGGKKLFF | TGTGCCACCAGCAGCGACAGGGGAGGGAAAAAACTGTTTTTT | TRBJ1-4 | . | TRBV15 | TRBD1
CASSQPAASGIYEQYF | TGCGCCAGCAGCCAACCTGCGGCTAGCGGGATTTACGAGCAGTACTTC | TRBJ2-7 | . | TRBV4-1 | TRBD2
CASSSTGGEQYF | TGTGCCAGCAGCTCCACAGGGGGTGAGCAGTACTTC | TRBJ2-7 | . | TRBV11-2 | TRBD1
CASIDKAGVQETQYF | TGTGCCAGCATTGACAAAGCGGGAGTCCAAGAGACCCAGTACTTC | TRBJ2-5 | . | TRBV5-4 | TRBD2
CASSDLTLAGGSTDTQYF | TGTGCCAGCAGCGACCTGACGCTAGCGGGAGGGTCGACAGATACGCAGTATTTT | TRBJ2-3 | . | TRBV9 | TRBD2
CASSPDRGDTGELFF | TGTGCCAGCAGCCCTGACAGGGGGGACACCGGGGAGCTGTTTTTT | TRBJ2-2 | . | TRBV7-9 | TRBD1
CATSRDRGRVTEAFF | TGTGCCACCAGCAGAGATCGGGGGAGGGTCACTGAAGCTTTCTTT | TRBJ1-1 | . | TRBV15 | .
CASSERLGAQYGYTF | TGTGCCAGCAGTGAACGGTTGGGGGCGCAGTATGGCTACACCTTC | TRBJ1-2 | . | TRBV2 | .
CASSLALQGASREQYF | TGCGCCAGCAGCTTGGCCCTACAGGGGGCCTCCCGCGAGCAGTACTTC | TRBJ2-7 | . | TRBV5-1 | TRBD1
CASRTLISGTKPNTIYF | TGTGCCAGTAGGACCCTTATCTCCGGGACAAAACCGAACACCATATATTTT | TRBJ1-3 | few | TRBV19 | .